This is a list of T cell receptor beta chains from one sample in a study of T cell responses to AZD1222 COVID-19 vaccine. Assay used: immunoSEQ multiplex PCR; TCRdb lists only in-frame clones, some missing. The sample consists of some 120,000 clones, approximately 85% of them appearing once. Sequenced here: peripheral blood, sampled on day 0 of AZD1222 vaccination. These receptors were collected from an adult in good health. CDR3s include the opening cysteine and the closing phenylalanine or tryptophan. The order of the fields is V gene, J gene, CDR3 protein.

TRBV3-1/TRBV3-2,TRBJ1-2,CASSQRADYGYTF
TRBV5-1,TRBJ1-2,CASSVGPPGQGAGGYTF
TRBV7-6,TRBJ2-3,CASSYRSSSRGMTDTQYF
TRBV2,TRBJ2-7,CASNRGGEQYF
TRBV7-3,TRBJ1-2,CASSLGQGYGYTF
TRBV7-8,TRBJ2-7,CASSLAHLQSYEQYF
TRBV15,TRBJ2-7,CATSRGQGGSYEQYF
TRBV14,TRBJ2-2,CASSQGLMPGELFF
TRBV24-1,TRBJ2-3,CATSDLTGKSTDTQYF
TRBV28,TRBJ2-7,CASSGSGAGVSYEQYF
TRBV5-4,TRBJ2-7,CASSLRGGVDEQYF
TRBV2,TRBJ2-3,CASKGGQGVDTQYF
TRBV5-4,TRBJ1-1,CASSPLPNRANTEAFF
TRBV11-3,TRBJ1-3,CASSLAASSGNTIYF